This T cell receptor beta chain originates from a study of shared clonotypes between healthy human individuals. Study-wide results and limits: Clonotype sharing among donors likely depends on sequencing depth.

The assay was carried out at the deep level. Tens of thousands of T cell genomes, or 200 to 250 ng DNA, went into the sorted-subset replicate PCRs. The table came from immunoSEQ multiplex PCR; TCRdb's copy has only in-frame clones and leaves some out. This table holds about 2 million clones, 95% found once. The CDR3 is 16 amino acids. CDR1 and CDR2 (germline): SGHTA, FQGNSA. Trimming left V 0 bases short and J 0 bases short, with 9 bases between. With regard to this clone: What it recognizes is unknown.

Among the donors, all were Caucasian adults who lived in Nashville, Tennessee. The source material was naive CD4+ T cells sorted from blood. Subset indicated: CD45RA+ positively selected. The chain uses TRBV7-2 and TRBJ1-3; unclear D gene. The TCR sequence derives from a man aged 18 to 29 in good health. In DNA form, the CDR3 reads TGTGCCAGCAGCTTAGCGGAAGGGTCCTCTGGAAACACCATATATTTT. Protein product: CASSLAEGSSGNTIYF.